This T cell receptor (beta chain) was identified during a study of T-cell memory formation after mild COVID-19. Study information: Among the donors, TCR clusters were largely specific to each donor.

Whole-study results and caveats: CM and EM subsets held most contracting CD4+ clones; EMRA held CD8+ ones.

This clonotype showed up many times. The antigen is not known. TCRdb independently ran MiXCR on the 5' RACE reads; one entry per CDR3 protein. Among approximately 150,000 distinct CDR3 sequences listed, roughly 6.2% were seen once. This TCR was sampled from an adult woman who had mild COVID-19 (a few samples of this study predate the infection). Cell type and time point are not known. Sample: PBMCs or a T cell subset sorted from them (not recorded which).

CDR3 amino acids: CASSVATGHGYTF. The CDR3 DNA follows: TGTGCCAGCAGCGTAGCTACAGGGCATGGCTACACCTTC. The gene calls are TRBV9 and TRBJ1-2; D may be TRBD1 (6 bases). The germline V and J ends were trimmed by 0 bases and 6 bases, with 9 bases remaining between them. Germline values: CDR1 SGDLS, CDR2 YYNGEE. CDR3 length: 13 amino acids.